The 5 T cell receptor beta chains below were found in one sample sequenced in a study of blood T cell repertoires in COVID-19. Assay: immunoSEQ multiplex PCR; the TCRdb copy retains only in-frame clones and omits some. The table has 310,000 or so clones, roughly 87% seen once; the top ten hold 1%. Input material: peripheral blood. Receptors were obtained from a man aged 50 or older with active or convalescent COVID-19.

This rearrangement joins TRBV27 to TRBJ1-2, with a possible D match to TRBD1 (6 bases). Germline V CDR1 and CDR2: MNHEY, SMNVEV (reference sequence). The ends were cut back, 2 bases at V and 5 bases at J, with 18 bases in the middle. CDR3 length: 16 residues. The chain's CDR3 is CASSLGYPQGGYGYTF. CDR3 coding DNA: TGTGCCAGCAGTTTAGGGTACCCACAGGGAGGGTATGGCTACACCTTC.

The V call is TRBV3-1 (or the pseudogene TRBV3-2), the J call TRBJ2-5; tentative D call: TRBD1 (6 bases). The germline V gene encodes CDR1 LGHDT and CDR2 YNNKEL (reference sequence). The CDR3 consists of 15 residues. With 0 bases removed from V and 4 bases from J, the gap between germline ends came to 12 bases. CDR3 sequence reads: CASSQEGAWGETQYF. The CDR3 DNA reads as TGTGCCAGCAGCCAAGAGGGGGCTTGGGGAGAGACCCAGTACTTC.

The chain recombines TRBV28 with TRBJ2-1; a weak D match, TRBD1 (5 bases). Germline CDR1 reads MDHEN; CDR2 reads SYDVKM. Between the trimmed V and J ends, which lost 2 bases and 7 bases, there was a span of 15 bases. The CDR3 totals 15 residues. The CDR3 coding sequence is TGTGCCAGCAGTTTAGGTGGGGCGAGAGGAAATGAGCAGTTCTTC. Translating it yields CASSLGGARGNEQFF.

The chain carries TRBV13 and TRBJ1-2, with a tentative D call TRBD1 (6 bases). Trimming removed 6 bases from V and 7 bases from J, with 21 bases in between. The CDR3 runs 15 residues. From germline, CDR1 is PRHDT and CDR2 FYEKMQ (reference sequence). DNA for the CDR3: TGTGCCAGCAGGCCCAAGCCTACAGGGTCTCTTGGCTACACCTTC. Amino acid sequence: CASRPKPTGSLGYTF.

The chain carries TRBV9 and TRBJ1-6; a possible D gene is TRBD1 (6 bases). V was cut by 3 bases and J by 5 bases, with 12 bases left in between. Germline V gene data show CDR1 as SGDLS and CDR2 as YYNGEE. The CDR3 sequence is 15 residues long. CDR3 DNA: TGTGCCAGCAGCGCAGGGGACGGGGATAATTCACCCCTCCACTTT. It translates to CASSAGDGDNSPLHF.